Many counts were recorded for the clone carrying this T cell receptor beta chain. What it binds is unknown. The data were taken from a study of beta chain features in type 1 diabetes. Across the whole study: Age and gender were similar between patients and healthy donors, as were cell yields. Overall study results and limits: Across all four CD4+ subsets, people with type 1 diabetes showed modestly shorter TCRB CDR3s.

The germline V gene has CDR1 SGHTA and CDR2 FQGNSA. Trimming removed 0 bases from V and 1 base from J, with 11 bases in between. This CDR3 spans 16 amino acids. As every portion of the isolated RNA was reverse transcribed, the sequencing read expressed TCRB transcripts. Repertoires were generated with immunoSEQ multiplex PCR, while TCRdb's copy carries only in-frame clones and drops some. The sample shows some 190,000 clones, 7.5% to 8.5% of them seen only once. The chain joins TRBV7-2 to TRBJ2-3; D ambiguous. What was sequenced was central memory CD4+ T cells from blood. The sequence was obtained from a man aged 18 to 30 with type 1 diabetes. The CDR3 spells CASSLAQGGRTDTQYF. The DNA of the CDR3 is TGTGCCAGCAGCTTAGCGCAAGGCGGTCGCACAGATACGCAGTATTTT.